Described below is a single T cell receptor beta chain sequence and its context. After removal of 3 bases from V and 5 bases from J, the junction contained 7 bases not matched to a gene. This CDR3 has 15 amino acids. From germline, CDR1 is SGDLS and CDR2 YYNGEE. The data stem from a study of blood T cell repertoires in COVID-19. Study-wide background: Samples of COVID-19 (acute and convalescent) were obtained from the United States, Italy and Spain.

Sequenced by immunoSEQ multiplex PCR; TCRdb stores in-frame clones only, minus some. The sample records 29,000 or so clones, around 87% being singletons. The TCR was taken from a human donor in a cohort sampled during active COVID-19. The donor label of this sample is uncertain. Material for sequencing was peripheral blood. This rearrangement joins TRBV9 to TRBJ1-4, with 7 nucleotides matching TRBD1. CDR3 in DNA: TGTGCCAGCAGCGGTCAGACAGGGCGGAATGAAAAACTGTTTTTT. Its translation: CASSGQTGRNEKLFF.